A selection of T cell receptor beta chains follows, all from one sample in a study of cytomegalovirus exposure and HLA in healthy donors. Clones were read by immunoSEQ multiplex PCR, and TCRdb kept only the in-frame ones, dropping some. The profile covers under 150,000 clones, with around 85% appearing a single time and around 9.1% taken by the ten largest. Material for sequencing was PBMCs. The receptors shown here come from a woman aged 50 to 60 in good health and CMV-seropositive. CDR3s include the opening cysteine and the closing phenylalanine or tryptophan. The D gene is left open where the match is weak. Size values are once, few and many counts, or a class for expanded clones, and some rows have none.

cdr3_aa	cdr3_nt	clone_size	d_call	j_call	v_call
CASSRLGLNEKLFF	TGTGCCAGCAGCCGTCTCGGTCTTAATGAAAAACTGTTTTTT	few	NA	TRBJ1-4	TRBV14
CASSLTQRYGYTF	TGTGCCAGCAGCTTGACCCAGCGCTATGGCTACACCTTC	NA	NA	TRBJ1-2	TRBV5-5
CASSTGTTEAFF	TGTGCCAGCTCGACAGGGACCACTGAAGCTTTCTTT	few	TRBD1	TRBJ1-1	TRBV13
CATRRQLTYNEQFF	TGTGCCACCAGGCGGCAGCTCACCTACAATGAGCAGTTCTTC	NA	NA	TRBJ2-1	TRBV15
CAISDPETGLGNQPQHF	TGTGCCATCAGTGACCCTGAGACAGGGCTGGGCAATCAGCCCCAGCATTTT	NA	TRBD1	TRBJ1-5	TRBV10-3
CASIPRGRTDTQYF	TGTGCCAGCATACCGCGGGGGCGCACAGATACGCAGTATTTT	few	NA	TRBJ2-3	TRBV2
CASMTGAGNTIYF	TGTGCCAGCATGACAGGGGCTGGAAACACCATATATTTT	few	TRBD1	TRBJ1-3	TRBV6-6
CASRQQVNTEAFF	TGTGCCAGCAGACAACAGGTGAACACTGAAGCTTTCTTT	NA	NA	TRBJ1-1	TRBV5-4
CASSDRSSNQPQHF	TGTGCCAGCAGTGACAGGTCTTCCAATCAGCCCCAGCATTTT	few	NA	TRBJ1-5	TRBV2
CASIGQRNTEAFF	TGTGCCAGTATTGGACAGCGGAACACTGAAGCTTTCTTT	NA	NA	TRBJ1-1	TRBV19
CASSSRGGGYNSPLHF	TGTGCCAGCAGTTCACGGGGAGGGGGTTATAATTCACCCCTCCACTTT	NA	NA	TRBJ1-6	TRBV27
CASSLNPYLRGGPFEQYF	TGTGCCAGCAGCTTAAACCCCTACCTACGGGGGGGCCCCTTCGAGCAGTACTTC	NA	TRBD2	TRBJ2-7	TRBV7-2
CASSDSGGPSNF	TGTGCCAGCAGTGATAGCGGGGGGCCTAGTAACTTC	NA	TRBD2	TRBJ2-5	TRBV25-1
CASSQGPGNEQYF	TGTGCCAGCAGCCAAGGGCCGGGGAACGAGCAGTACTTC	NA	NA	TRBJ2-7	TRBV11-2
CATSRDWGAGVSDTQYF	TGTGCCACCAGCAGAGATTGGGGAGCGGGGGTCTCAGATACGCAGTATTTT	NA	TRBD2	TRBJ2-3	TRBV15
CASSVKGSEKLFF	TGTGCCAGCAGCGTAAAAGGTAGCGAAAAACTGTTTTTT	NA	NA	TRBJ1-4	TRBV5-4
CASSSVVSQETQYF	TGTGCCAGCAGCTCGGTAGTCTCCCAAGAGACCCAGTACTTC	NA	NA	TRBJ2-5	TRBV5-6
CASSHIPGSENSPLHF	TGCGCCAGCAGCCATATACCCGGGTCCGAAAATTCACCCCTCCACTTT	NA	NA	TRBJ1-6	TRBV5-1
CSVQGQGGNQPQHF	TGCAGCGTCCAGGGGCAGGGCGGCAATCAGCCCCAGCATTTT	once	NA	TRBJ1-5	TRBV29-1
CAWAGGVSTDTQYF	TGTGCCTGGGCCGGGGGGGTGAGCACAGATACGCAGTATTTT	NA	TRBD2	TRBJ2-3	TRBV30
CASTPHPPREQYF	TGTGCCAGCACCCCACATCCGCCCCGCGAGCAGTACTTC	NA	NA	TRBJ2-7	TRBV27
CASSAALGTGVYEQYF	TGTGCCAGCAGCGCGGCCTTGGGGACAGGGGTTTACGAGCAGTACTTC	NA	TRBD1	TRBJ2-7	TRBV5-4
CASSLRTSGTNEQFF	TGTGCCAGCTCCCTACGGACTAGCGGGACCAATGAGCAGTTCTTC	once	TRBD2	TRBJ2-1	TRBV7-2
CASSEAGDMNTEAFF	TGTGCCAGCAGTGAAGCGGGGGACATGAACACTGAAGCTTTCTTT	NA	NA	TRBJ1-1	TRBV2
CASSHDVGQGILQYF	TGTGCCAGCAGCCATGACGTGGGACAGGGAATACTTCAGTACTTC	NA	TRBD1	TRBJ2-4	TRBV7-2
CASSSRPAGNGYTF	TGTGCCAGCAGTTCCCGACCAGCGGGTAATGGCTACACCTTC	NA	NA	TRBJ1-2	TRBV28
CASSLGRWRGSQNSPLHF	TGTGCCAGCAGCTTGGGGAGGTGGAGGGGATCTCAAAATTCACCCCTCCACTTT	few	NA	TRBJ1-6	TRBV7-9
CASSPEGPTGGTPLHF	TGCGCCAGCAGCCCAGAGGGACCCACCGGGGGTACACCCCTCCACTTT	NA	NA	TRBJ1-6	TRBV5-1
CASSPRQGAAEAFF	TGTGCCAGCAGTCCTCGACAGGGGGCAGCTGAAGCTTTCTTT	few	TRBD1	TRBJ1-1	TRBV6-1
CARSLAGGQGAQGYTF	TGTGCCAGAAGCTTGGCCGGAGGGCAGGGGGCTCAAGGCTACACCTTC	NA	TRBD1	TRBJ1-2	TRBV5-3
CASSQLETVLYEQYF	TGTGCCAGCAGCCAGCTGGAGACTGTTCTGTACGAGCAGTACTTC	NA	NA	TRBJ2-7	TRBV13
CASTLGGAPVNEQFF	TGTGCCAGCACCTTGGGGGGGGCCCCTGTCAATGAGCAGTTCTTC	NA	NA	TRBJ2-1	TRBV28
CASSLGQGASGGLYNEQFF	TGTGCCAGCAGCTTGGGTCAAGGGGCTAGCGGGGGCCTTTACAATGAGCAGTTCTTC	NA	TRBD2	TRBJ2-1	TRBV5-4
CASSSLDRGRAFF	TGTGCCAGCAGCTCTCTCGACAGGGGAAGAGCTTTCTTT	NA	TRBD1	TRBJ1-1	TRBV11-2
CASSPQGAGVHEQYF	TGTGCCAGCTCACCTCAGGGGGCGGGCGTCCACGAGCAGTACTTC	few	TRBD1	TRBJ2-7	TRBV18
CASSLRPAEYSYNEQFF	TGTGCCAGCAGCCTCCGTCCAGCGGAGTACTCCTACAATGAGCAGTTCTTC	NA	NA	TRBJ2-1	TRBV7-3
CASSSLVNTEAFF	TGTGCCAGCAGTTCCTTAGTGAACACTGAAGCTTTCTTT	NA	NA	TRBJ1-1	TRBV6-6
CASSPTSGVLSDTQYF	TGTGCCAGCAGCCCAACTAGCGGGGTCTTGTCCGATACGCAGTATTTT	NA	TRBD2	TRBJ2-3	TRBV5-4
CASSLRAAPTTYGYTF	TGTGCCAGCAGCTTAAGGGCAGCCCCAACCACCTATGGCTACACCTTC	NA	NA	TRBJ1-2	TRBV7-3
CASSLVGNPGETQYF	TGCGCCAGCAGCTTGGTGGGTAACCCGGGGGAGACCCAGTACTTC	NA	NA	TRBJ2-5	TRBV5-1
CASSQTGGGSPLHF	TGCGCCAGCAGCCAGACCGGAGGTGGTAGCCCCCTCCACTTT	NA	NA	TRBJ1-6	TRBV4-1
CASSPWSGQNIQYF	TGCGCCAGCAGTCCCTGGAGCGGTCAAAACATTCAGTACTTC	NA	NA	TRBJ2-4	TRBV23-1
CASRSGGAGNEKLFF	TGTGCCAGCAGGTCTGGGGGGGCTGGTAATGAAAAACTGTTTTTT	NA	NA	TRBJ1-4	TRBV27
CASSFQGRAADSQYF	TGCGCCAGCAGCTTCCAAGGACGGGCGGCAGACAGTCAGTACTTC	NA	NA	TRBJ2-4	TRBV5-1
CASSYSSHRGHNEQFF	TGTGCCAGCAGTTACTCGAGCCACAGGGGCCACAATGAGCAGTTCTTC	NA	TRBD1	TRBJ2-1	TRBV6-6
CASSEEVAGGLNEQFF	TGTGCCAGCAGTGAAGAAGTAGCGGGGGGGCTAAATGAGCAGTTCTTC	once	TRBD2	TRBJ2-1	TRBV6-1
CASSLRTGWRNEQFF	TGTGCCAGCAGCTTAAGGACAGGTTGGAGGAATGAGCAGTTCTTC	NA	TRBD1	TRBJ2-1	TRBV7-2
CASSRRGEQETQYF	TGTGCCAGCAGCCGGCGCGGGGAGCAGGAGACCCAGTACTTC	few	NA	TRBJ2-5	TRBV9
CASSRDRLNYGYTF	TGTGCCAGCAGTAGGGACAGGTTGAACTATGGCTACACCTTC	NA	TRBD1	TRBJ1-2	TRBV6-1
CASSFGLAGGASGTDTQYF	TGCGCCAGCAGCTTTGGACTAGCGGGGGGGGCGAGTGGCACAGATACGCAGTATTTT	NA	TRBD2	TRBJ2-3	TRBV5-1
CASSVGDRSYNEQFF	TGTGCCAGCAGCGTCGGAGACCGCTCCTACAATGAGCAGTTCTTC	NA	NA	TRBJ2-1	TRBV9
CASSPASTYEQYF	TGCGCCAGCAGCCCAGCGTCAACCTACGAGCAGTACTTC	once	NA	TRBJ2-7	TRBV4-1
CASSFLDRAEAFF	TGTGCCAGCAGCTTCTTGGACAGAGCTGAAGCTTTCTTT	NA	NA	TRBJ1-1	TRBV7-9
CASTGGGAYNEQFF	TGTGCCAGCACGGGCGGGGGGGCCTACAATGAGCAGTTCTTC	NA	TRBD2	TRBJ2-1	TRBV7-9
CASSDRPGSSYNEQFF	TGTGCCAGCAGCGACCGCCCCGGGAGCTCCTACAATGAGCAGTTCTTC	once	NA	TRBJ2-1	TRBV9